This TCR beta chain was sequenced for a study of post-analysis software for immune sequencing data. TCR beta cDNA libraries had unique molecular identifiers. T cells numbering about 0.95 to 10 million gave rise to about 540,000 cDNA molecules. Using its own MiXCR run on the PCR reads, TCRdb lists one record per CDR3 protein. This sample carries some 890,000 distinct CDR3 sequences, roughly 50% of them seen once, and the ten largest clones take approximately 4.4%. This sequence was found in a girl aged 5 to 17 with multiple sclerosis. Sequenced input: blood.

CDR3 bases: TGTGCCAGCAGTATGGGACTGGCGGGAGGGCCTTCGGCAGAGACCCAGTACTTC. Translating it yields CASSMGLAGGPSAETQYF. This chain joins TRBV27 and TRBJ2-5, with 9 positions matching TRBD2. The CDR3 loop spans 18 amino acids. V lost 5 bases, J lost 4 bases, and 17 bases stayed unmatched. CDR1 and CDR2 from the germline V gene are MNHEY and SMNVEV (reference sequence).